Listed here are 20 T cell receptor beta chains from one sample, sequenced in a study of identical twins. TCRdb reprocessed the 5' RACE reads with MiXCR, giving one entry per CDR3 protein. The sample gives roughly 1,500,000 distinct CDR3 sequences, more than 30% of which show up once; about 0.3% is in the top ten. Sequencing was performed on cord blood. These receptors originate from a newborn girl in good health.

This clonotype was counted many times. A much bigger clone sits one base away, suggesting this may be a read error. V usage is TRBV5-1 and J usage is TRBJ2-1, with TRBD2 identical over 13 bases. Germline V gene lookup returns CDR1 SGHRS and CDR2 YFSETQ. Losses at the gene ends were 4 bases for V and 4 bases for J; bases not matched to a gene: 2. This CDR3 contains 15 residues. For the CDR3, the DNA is TGCGCCAGCAGCATGGGACTAGCGGGATACAATGAGCAGTTCTTC. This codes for CASSMGLAGYNEQFF.

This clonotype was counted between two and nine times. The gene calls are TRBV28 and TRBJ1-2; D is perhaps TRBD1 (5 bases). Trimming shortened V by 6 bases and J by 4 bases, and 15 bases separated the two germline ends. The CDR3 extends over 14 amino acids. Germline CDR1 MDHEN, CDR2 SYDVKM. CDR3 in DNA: TGTGCCAGCAGAAACCCGGGGACGGGCTATGGCTACACCTTC. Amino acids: CASRNPGTGYGYTF.

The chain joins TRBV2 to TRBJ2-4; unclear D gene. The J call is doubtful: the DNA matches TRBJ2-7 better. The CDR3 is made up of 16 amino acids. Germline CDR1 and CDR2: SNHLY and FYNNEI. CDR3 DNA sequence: TGTGCCAGCAGTGAAGCCGGTGGGCAGTCCCCCTACGAGCAGTACTTC. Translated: CASSEAGGQSPYEQYF.

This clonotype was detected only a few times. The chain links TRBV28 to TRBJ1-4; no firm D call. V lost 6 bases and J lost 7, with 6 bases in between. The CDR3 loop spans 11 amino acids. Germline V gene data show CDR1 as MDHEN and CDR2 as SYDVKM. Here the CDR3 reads CASRSFEKLFF. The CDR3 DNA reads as TGTGCCAGCAGGTCGTTTGAAAAACTGTTTTTT.

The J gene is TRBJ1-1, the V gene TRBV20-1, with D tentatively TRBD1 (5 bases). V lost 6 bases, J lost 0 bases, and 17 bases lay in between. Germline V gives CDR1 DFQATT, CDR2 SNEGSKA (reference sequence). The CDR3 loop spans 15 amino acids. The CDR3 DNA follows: TGCAGTGCCCAACCACAGGTGGCCATGAACACTGAAGCTTTCTTT. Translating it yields CSAQPQVAMNTEAFF.

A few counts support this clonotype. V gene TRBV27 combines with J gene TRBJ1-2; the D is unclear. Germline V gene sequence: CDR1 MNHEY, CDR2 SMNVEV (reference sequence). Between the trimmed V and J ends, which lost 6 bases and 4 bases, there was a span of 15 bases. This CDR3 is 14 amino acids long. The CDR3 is CASRARGNVYGYTF. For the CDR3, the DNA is TGTGCCAGCAGGGCTCGGGGTAACGTCTATGGCTACACCTTC.

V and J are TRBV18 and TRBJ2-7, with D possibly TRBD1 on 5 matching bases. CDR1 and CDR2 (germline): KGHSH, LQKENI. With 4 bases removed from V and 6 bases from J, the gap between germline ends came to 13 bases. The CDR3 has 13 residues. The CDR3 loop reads CASSQQQVLEQYF. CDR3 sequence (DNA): TGTGCCAGCTCACAACAACAGGTGCTCGAGCAGTACTTC.

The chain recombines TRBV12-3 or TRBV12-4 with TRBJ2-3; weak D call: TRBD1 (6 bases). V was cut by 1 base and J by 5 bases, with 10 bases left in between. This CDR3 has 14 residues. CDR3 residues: CASSLDRAVDTQYF. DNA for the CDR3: TGTGCCAGCAGTTTAGACAGGGCGGTAGATACGCAGTATTTT.

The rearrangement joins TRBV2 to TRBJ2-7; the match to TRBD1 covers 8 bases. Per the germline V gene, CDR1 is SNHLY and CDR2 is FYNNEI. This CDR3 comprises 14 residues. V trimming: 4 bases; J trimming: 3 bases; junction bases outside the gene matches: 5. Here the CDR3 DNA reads TGTGCCAGCAGTGGAACAGGGGGAGGCTACGAGCAGTACTTC. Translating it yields CASSGTGGGYEQYF.

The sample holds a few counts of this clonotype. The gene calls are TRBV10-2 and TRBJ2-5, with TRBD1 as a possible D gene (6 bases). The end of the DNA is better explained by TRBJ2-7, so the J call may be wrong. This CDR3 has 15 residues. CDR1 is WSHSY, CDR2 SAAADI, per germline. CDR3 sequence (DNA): TGCGCCAGCAGTGAGGCATGGGGGCTGAGGTACGAGCAGTACTTC. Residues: CASSEAWGLRYEQYF.

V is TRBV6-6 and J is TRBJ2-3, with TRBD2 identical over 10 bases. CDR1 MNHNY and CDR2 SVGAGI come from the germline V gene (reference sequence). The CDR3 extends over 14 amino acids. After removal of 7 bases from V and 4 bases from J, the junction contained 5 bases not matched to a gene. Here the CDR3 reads CASMSSGGADTQYF. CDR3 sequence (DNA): TGTGCCAGCATGTCCAGCGGGGGGGCAGATACGCAGTATTTT.

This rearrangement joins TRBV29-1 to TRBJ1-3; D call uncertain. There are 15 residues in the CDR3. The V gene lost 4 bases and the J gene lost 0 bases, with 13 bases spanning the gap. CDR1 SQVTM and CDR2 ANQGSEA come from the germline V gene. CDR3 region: CSVAPSANSGNTIYF. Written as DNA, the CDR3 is TGCAGCGTTGCCCCTAGTGCCAACTCTGGAAACACCATATATTTT.

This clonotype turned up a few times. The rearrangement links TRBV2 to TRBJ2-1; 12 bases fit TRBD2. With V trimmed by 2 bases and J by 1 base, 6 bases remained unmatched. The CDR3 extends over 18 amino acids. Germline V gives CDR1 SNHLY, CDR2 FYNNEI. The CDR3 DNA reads TGTGCCAGCAGTGAATCACTAGCGGGGGGACTATCCTACAATGAGCAGTTCTTC. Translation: CASSESLAGGLSYNEQFF.

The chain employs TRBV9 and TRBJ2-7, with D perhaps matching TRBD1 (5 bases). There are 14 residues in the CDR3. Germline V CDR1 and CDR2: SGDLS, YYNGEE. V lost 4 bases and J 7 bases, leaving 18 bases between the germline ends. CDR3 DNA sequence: TGTGCCAGCAGCTTGGACCCGACAGTAGAAGAGCAGTACTTC. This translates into CASSLDPTVEEQYF.

In nucleotides, the CDR3 is TGCAGCGTAGGACGGGCCCAAGAGACCCAGTACTTC. It is translated as CSVGRAQETQYF. The gene calls are TRBV29-1 and TRBJ2-5; D remains unclear. This CDR3 contains 12 residues. V shed 6 bases and J shed 1 base, with 9 bases lying between them. Germline V gene data show CDR1 as SQVTM and CDR2 as ANQGSEA. The full variable domain, completed using reference TRBV29-1 and TRBJ2-5, is SAVISQKPSRDICQRGTSLTIQCQVDSQVTMMFWYRQQPGQSLTLIATANQGSEATYESGFVIDKFPISRPNLTFSTLTVSNMSPEDSSIYLCSVGRAQETQYFGPGTRLLVL.

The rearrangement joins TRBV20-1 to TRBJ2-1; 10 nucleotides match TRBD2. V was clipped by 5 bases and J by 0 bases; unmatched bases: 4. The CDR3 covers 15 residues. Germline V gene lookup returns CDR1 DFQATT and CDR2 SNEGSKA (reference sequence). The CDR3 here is CSALSGGISYNEQFF. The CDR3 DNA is TGCAGTGCTCTTAGCGGGGGGATCTCCTACAATGAGCAGTTCTTC.

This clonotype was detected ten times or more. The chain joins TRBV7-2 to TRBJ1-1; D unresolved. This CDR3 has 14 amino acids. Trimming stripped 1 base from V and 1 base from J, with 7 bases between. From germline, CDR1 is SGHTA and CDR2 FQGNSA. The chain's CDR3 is CASSLGRQNTEAFF. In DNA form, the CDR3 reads TGTGCCAGCAGCTTAGGTCGGCAGAACACTGAAGCTTTCTTT. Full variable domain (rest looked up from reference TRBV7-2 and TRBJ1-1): GAGVSQSPSNKVTEKGKDVELRCDPISGHTALYWYRQSLGQGLEFLIYFQGNSAPDKSGLPSDRFSAERTGGSVSTLTIQRTQQEDSAVYLCASSLGRQNTEAFFGQGTRLTVV.

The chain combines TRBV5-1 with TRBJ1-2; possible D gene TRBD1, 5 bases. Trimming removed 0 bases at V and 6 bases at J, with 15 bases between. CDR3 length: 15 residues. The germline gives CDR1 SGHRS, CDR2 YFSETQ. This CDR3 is CASSLALTETDGYTF. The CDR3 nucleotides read TGCGCCAGCAGCTTGGCCCTGACAGAAACCGATGGCTACACCTTC.

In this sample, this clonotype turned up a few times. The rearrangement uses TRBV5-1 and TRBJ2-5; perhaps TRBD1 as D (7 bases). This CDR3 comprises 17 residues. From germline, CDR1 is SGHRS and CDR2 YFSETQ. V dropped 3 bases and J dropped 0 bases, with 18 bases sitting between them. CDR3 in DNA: TGCGCCAGCAGCTCTACCTCGGGAGACAGGGACCAAGAGACCCAGTACTTC. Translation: CASSSTSGDRDQETQYF.

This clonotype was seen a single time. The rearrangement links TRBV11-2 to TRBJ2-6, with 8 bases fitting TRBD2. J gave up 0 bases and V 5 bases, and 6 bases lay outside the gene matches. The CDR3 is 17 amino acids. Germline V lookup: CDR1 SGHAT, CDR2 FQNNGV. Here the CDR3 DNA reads TGTGCCAGCAGCCCGGGACTAGTGGCCTCTGGGGCCAACGTCCTGACTTTC. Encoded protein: CASSPGLVASGANVLTF.